These 13 T cell receptor beta chains came from one sample sequenced in a study of CD8 T cells in Susac syndrome. An input of roughly 0.45 to 1 ug of RNA was subjected to reverse transcription using random hexamers. TCRdb processed the immunoSEQ multiplex PCR reads anew with MiXCR; each CDR3 protein has one entry. The sample lists roughly 200,000 distinct CDR3 sequences; around nine tenths were seen once. The sequenced sample consisted of CD4+ T cells from PBMCs. Receptor source: a human donor with Susac syndrome.

The chain couples TRBV11-2 to TRBJ1-2, with 11 bases matching TRBD1. The CDR3 covers 14 residues. V shed 5 bases and J 7 bases; nucleotides not matched to a gene: 6. The germline V gene has CDR1 SGHAT and CDR2 FQNNGV. The chain's CDR3 is CASSPGQGAFGYTF. In nucleotides, the CDR3 is TGTGCCAGCAGCCCAGGACAGGGGGCCTTTGGCTACACCTTC.

This rearrangement joins TRBV20-1 to TRBJ2-1; 7 bases are a match to TRBD1. Per the germline V gene, CDR1 is DFQATT and CDR2 is SNEGSKA (reference sequence). The CDR3 sequence is 12 residues long. Unmatched junction bases numbered 4, after V lost 3 bases and J lost 8 bases. The DNA for the CDR3 is TGCAGTGCTAGTAGACAGGGCGATGAGCAGTTCTTC. Its translation is CSASRQGDEQFF.

V and J are TRBV12-3 or TRBV12-4 and TRBJ2-2, with D unclear. V was clipped by 7 bases and J by 6 bases, with 9 bases between them. This CDR3 is built from 12 residues. CDR3 bases: TGTGCCAGCAATATGTTCCCCGGGGAGCTGTTTTTT. It codes for CASNMFPGELFF.

The chain joins TRBV18 to TRBJ2-1; 12 nucleotides align to TRBD2. CDR3 length: 16 amino acids. The V gene's germline CDR1 is KGHSH and CDR2 LQKENI. V gave up 6 bases and J gave up 2 bases; unmatched junction bases: 5. CDR3 nucleotide sequence: TGTGCCAGCTCCCTCACTAGCGGGGGGACCTACAATGAGCAGTTCTTC. It is translated as CASSLTSGGTYNEQFF.

The genes are TRBV9 and TRBJ1-2, with D perhaps TRBD1 (5 bases). The CDR3 is made up of 13 amino acids. Germline-derived CDR1 and CDR2 are SGDLS and YYNGEE. V lost 2 bases and J 13 bases, leaving 18 bases between the germline ends. The chain's CDR3 is CASSVPGTSSLTF. In DNA, the CDR3 is TGTGCCAGCAGCGTTCCCGGGACCTCCTCTCTCACCTTC.

The gene calls are TRBV20-1 and TRBJ2-5; D assignment may be TRBD1 or TRBD2 (5 bases each). The V gene's germline CDR1 is DFQATT and CDR2 SNEGSKA (reference sequence). The CDR3 sequence is 14 residues long. V lost 3 bases to trimming and J lost 5 bases, with 16 bases between them. The CDR3 DNA sequence: TGCAGTGCTAGCCAGGAAAAGTGGGGGGAGACCCAGTACTTC. It specifies CSASQEKWGETQYF.

CDR3: CASSLTGANQPQHF. In DNA, the CDR3 is TGTGCCAGCAGTCTAACAGGGGCCAATCAGCCCCAGCATTTT. The chain combines TRBV28 with TRBJ1-5; 7 nucleotides line up with TRBD1. V shed 5 bases and J 3 bases; nucleotides not matched to a gene: 4. The germline V gene has CDR1 MDHEN and CDR2 SYDVKM. The CDR3 consists of 14 residues.

The chain couples TRBV19 to TRBJ2-1; D is uncertain. The V and J ends lost 1 base and 0 bases respectively, with 10 bases between them. Per the germline V gene, CDR1 is LNHDA and CDR2 is SQIVND (reference sequence). This CDR3 comprises 16 residues. The CDR3, as DNA: TGTGCCAGTAGTATAGCCTTAATAGCCTCCTACAATGAGCAGTTCTTC. Translated, it gives CASSIALIASYNEQFF. The full variable domain, in which reference TRBV19 and TRBJ2-1 provide the parts outside the CDR3, is DGGITQSPKYLFRKEGQNVTLSCEQNLNHDAMYWYRQDPGQGLRLIYYSQIVNDFQKGDIAEGYSVSREKKESFPLTVTSAQKNPTAFYLCASSIALIASYNEQFFGPGTRLTVL.

This rearrangement joins TRBV30 to TRBJ1-6; unclear D gene. Looked up from germline, CDR1 is GTSNPN and CDR2 is SVGIG (reference sequence). The CDR3 consists of 13 residues. V gave up 0 bases and J gave up 7 bases, with 7 bases separating them. CDR3 DNA sequence: TGTGCCTGGAGTGTAGTCCAGAATTCACCCCTCCACTTT. The encoded protein is CAWSVVQNSPLHF.

This sequence joins TRBV5-1 and TRBJ1-1; tentative D call: TRBD1 (5 bases). The CDR3 covers 13 residues. Germline V lookup: CDR1 SGHRS, CDR2 YFSETQ. The V end lost 0 bases, the J end lost 8 bases, and 11 bases lay between the germline ends. In nucleotides, the CDR3 is TGCGCCAGCAGCTTGGATGGGCAGGGAGAAGCTTTCTTT. It specifies CASSLDGQGEAFF.

This chain joins TRBV20-1 and TRBJ2-7, with D tentatively TRBD1 (6 bases). CDR1 is DFQATT, CDR2 SNEGSKA, per germline (reference sequence). This CDR3 has 14 residues. Trimming took 0 bases from V and 6 from J, leaving 15 bases between them. CDR3 amino acids: CSARDQAGVLEQYF. The CDR3 nucleotides read TGCAGTGCTAGAGATCAGGCAGGGGTACTCGAGCAGTACTTC.

The rearrangement joins TRBV12-3 or TRBV12-4 to TRBJ1-5, with unresolved D. This CDR3 is 13 amino acids long. With 4 bases removed from V and 1 base from J, the gap between germline ends came to 5 bases. CDR3 nucleotides: TGTGCCAGCAGTTCTGAAAGCAATCAGCCCCAGCATTTT. Protein sequence: CASSSESNQPQHF.

This rearrangement joins TRBV29-1 to TRBJ2-7, with 7 bases identical to TRBD1. The V gene end was trimmed by 0 bases and the J gene end by 2 bases; junction bases not matched to a gene: 10. This CDR3 has 16 residues. Germline values: CDR1 SQVTM, CDR2 ANQGSEA. CDR3 sequence (DNA): TGCAGCGTTGAAGAGCGACTGACAGGGAACCCCTACGAGCAGTACTTC. Residues: CSVEERLTGNPYEQYF.